This TCR beta chain comes out of a study of CD8 T cells in Susac syndrome. Random hexamers were used to reverse transcribe about 0.5 to 1 ug of RNA. TCRdb passed the immunoSEQ multiplex PCR reads through MiXCR, listing each CDR3 protein once. The sample has around 77,000 distinct CDR3 sequences, roughly 95% seen once. Germline loops: CDR1 GTSNPN, CDR2 SVGIG (reference sequence). There are 14 residues in the CDR3. V was pared by 1 base and J by 6 bases, with 15 bases between. The sequence came from a human donor with multiple sclerosis. Sequences were obtained from CD4+ T cells from PBMCs. The genes are TRBV30 and TRBJ1-1, with a tentative D call TRBD1 (6 bases). In DNA, the CDR3 is TGTGCCTGGAGTGACCTCCTAGGGGGGGCTGAAGCTTTCTTT. Translated, it gives CAWSDLLGGAEAFF.